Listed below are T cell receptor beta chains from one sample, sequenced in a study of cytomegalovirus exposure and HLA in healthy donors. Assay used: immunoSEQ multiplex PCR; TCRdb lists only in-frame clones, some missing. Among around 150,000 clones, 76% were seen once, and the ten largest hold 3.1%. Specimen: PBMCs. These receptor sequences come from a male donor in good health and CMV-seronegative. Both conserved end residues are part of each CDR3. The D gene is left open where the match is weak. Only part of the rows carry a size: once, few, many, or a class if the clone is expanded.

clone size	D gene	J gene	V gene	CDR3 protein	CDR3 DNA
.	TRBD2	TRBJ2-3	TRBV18	CASSQLAGYTDTQYF	TGTGCCAGCTCACAGCTAGCGGGCTACACAGATACGCAGTATTTT
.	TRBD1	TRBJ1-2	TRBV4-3	CASSQDSGTGYGYTF	TGCGCCAGCAGCCAAGATTCGGGGACAGGCTATGGCTACACCTTC
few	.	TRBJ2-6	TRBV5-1	CASSIPKGGAANVLTF	TGCGCCAGCAGCATCCCTAAAGGGGGGGCGGCCAACGTCCTGACTTTC
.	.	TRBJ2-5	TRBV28	CASSPTGRGTNQETQYF	TGTGCCAGCAGTCCCACGGGGCGGGGGACAAACCAAGAGACCCAGTACTTC
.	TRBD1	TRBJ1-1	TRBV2	CASSTRTGTTMNTEAFF	TGTGCCAGCAGTACTCGGACAGGGACAACCATGAACACTGAAGCTTTCTTT
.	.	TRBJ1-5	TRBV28	CASSFGGPQHF	TGTGCCAGCAGTTTCGGGGGGCCCCAGCATTTT
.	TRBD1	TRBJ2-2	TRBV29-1	CSVELGQGSGAGELFF	TGCAGCGTTGAGTTGGGACAGGGGAGCGGCGCCGGGGAGCTGTTTTTT
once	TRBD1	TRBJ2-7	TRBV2	CASSNNRGNSYEQYF	TGTGCCAGCAGTAACAACAGGGGGAACTCCTACGAGCAGTACTTC
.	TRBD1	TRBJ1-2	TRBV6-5	CASSFDRGRDSYTF	TGTGCCAGCAGCTTCGACAGGGGCCGGGATAGCTACACCTTC
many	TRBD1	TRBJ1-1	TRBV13	CASSLQGELNTEAFF	TGTGCCAGCAGCTTACAGGGGGAACTGAACACTGAAGCTTTCTTT
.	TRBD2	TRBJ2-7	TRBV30	CAWSERTSGDYSYEQYF	TGTGCCTGGAGCGAACGAACTAGCGGAGATTATTCCTACGAGCAGTACTTC
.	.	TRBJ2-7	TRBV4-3	CASSQVDSSSYEQYF	TGCGCCAGCAGCCAGGTTGACAGCTCATCCTACGAGCAGTACTTC
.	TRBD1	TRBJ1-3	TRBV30	CACNDRGSSGNTIYF	TGTGCCTGCAACGACAGGGGGAGCTCTGGAAACACCATATATTTT
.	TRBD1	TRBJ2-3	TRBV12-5	CASGLALTGGLTSTDTQYF	TGTGCTAGTGGTTTGGCATTGACAGGGGGCTTAACTAGCACAGATACGCAGTATTTT
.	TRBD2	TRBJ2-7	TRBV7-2	CASSLAPAGGYEQYF	TGTGCCAGCAGCTTAGCCCCAGCGGGGGGCTACGAGCAGTACTTC
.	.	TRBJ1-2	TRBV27	CATRLRGRGYGYTF	TGTGCCACCAGACTACGAGGCAGGGGCTATGGCTACACCTTC
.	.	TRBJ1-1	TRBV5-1	CASRPDSYTEAFF	TGCGCCAGCAGGCCTGACAGCTACACTGAAGCTTTCTTT
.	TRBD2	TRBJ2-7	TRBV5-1	CASSFSGTSIEQYF	TGCGCCAGCAGCTTCTCCGGGACTAGCATCGAGCAGTACTTC
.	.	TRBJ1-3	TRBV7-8	CASSLGRPSSGNTIYF	TGTGCCAGCAGCTTGGGCAGGCCCAGCTCTGGAAACACCATATATTTT
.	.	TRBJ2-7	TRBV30	CAWRRRSGSYEQYF	TGTGCCTGGCGTAGGAGGAGCGGCTCCTACGAGCAGTACTTC
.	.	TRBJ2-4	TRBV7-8	CASSSVRDSGWRYF	TGTGCCAGCAGCTCGGTCCGGGACTCAGGGTGGAGGTACTTC
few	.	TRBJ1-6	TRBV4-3	CASSQDRMGAGSPLHF	TGCGCCAGCAGCCAAGATCGGATGGGGGCGGGTTCACCCCTCCACTTT
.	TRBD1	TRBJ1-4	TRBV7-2	CASSRQGAKGHEKLFF	TGTGCCAGCAGCAGACAGGGGGCGAAAGGGCATGAAAAACTGTTTTTT
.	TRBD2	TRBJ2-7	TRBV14	CASSVGLAGVYEQYF	TGTGCTAGCAGCGTGGGACTAGCGGGGGTTTACGAGCAGTACTTC
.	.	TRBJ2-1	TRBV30	CAWSAGGRGPSYNEQFF	TGTGCCTGGAGTGCGGGAGGACGGGGGCCCTCCTACAATGAGCAGTTCTTC
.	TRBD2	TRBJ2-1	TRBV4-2	CASSLNSGRGRFF	TGTGCCAGCAGCCTGAATAGCGGGAGGGGGCGGTTCTTC
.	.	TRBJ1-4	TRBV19	CASGGVTTNEKLFF	TGTGCCAGCGGAGGGGTGACAACTAATGAAAAACTGTTTTTT
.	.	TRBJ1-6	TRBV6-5	CASREGQKDSPLHF	TGTGCCAGCAGGGAAGGACAGAAAGATTCACCCCTCCACTTT
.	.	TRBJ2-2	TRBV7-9	CASSARGVGFANTGELVF	TGTGCCAGCAGCGCCCGTGGCGTGGGGTTCGCGAACACCGGGGAGCTGGTTTTT
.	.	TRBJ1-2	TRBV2	CASRRGGYGYTF	TGTGCCAGCAGGAGGGGGGGCTATGGCTACACCTTC
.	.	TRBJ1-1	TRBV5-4	CASSSLREVTEAFF	TGTGCCAGCAGCTCCCTCAGGGAGGTCACTGAAGCTTTCTTT
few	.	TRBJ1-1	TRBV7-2	CASSLALQGNTEAFF	TGTGCCAGCAGCTTAGCCTTACAGGGGAACACTGAAGCTTTCTTT
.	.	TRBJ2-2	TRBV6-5	CASKSGGTGELFF	TGTGCCAGCAAAAGCGGTGGGACCGGGGAGCTGTTTTTT
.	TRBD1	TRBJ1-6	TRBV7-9	CASSSTGSRDSPLHF	TGTGCCAGCAGCTCGACAGGGTCTAGGGATTCACCCCTCCACTTT
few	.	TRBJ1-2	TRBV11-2	CASSLKGSHGYTF	TGTGCCAGCAGCTTAAAGGGGTCGCATGGCTACACCTTC
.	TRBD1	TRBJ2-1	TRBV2	CASSSGTGGFEQFF	TGTGCCAGCAGTTCCGGGACAGGGGGGTTTGAGCAGTTCTTC
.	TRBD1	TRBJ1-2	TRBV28	CASIPIGTGGRYGYTF	TGTGCCAGCATCCCTATCGGGACAGGGGGCCGCTATGGCTACACCTTC
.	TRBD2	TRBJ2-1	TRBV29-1	CSAGASGRSTLDEQFF	TGCAGCGCAGGGGCTAGCGGGAGATCAACCCTGGATGAGCAGTTCTTC
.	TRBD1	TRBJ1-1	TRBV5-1	CASSFEPLGQGGTEAFF	TGCGCCAGCAGCTTTGAACCCCTGGGACAGGGAGGCACTGAAGCTTTCTTT
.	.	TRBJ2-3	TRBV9	CASSVSGDTDTQYF	TGTGCCAGCAGCGTATCAGGGGACACAGATACGCAGTATTTT
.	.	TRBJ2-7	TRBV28	CASSPWGGQYEQYF	TGTGCCAGCAGCCCCTGGGGGGGCCAATACGAGCAGTACTTC
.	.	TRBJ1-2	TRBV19	CARDGQSEGYTF	TGTGCCAGAGATGGACAGTCGGAGGGCTACACCTTC
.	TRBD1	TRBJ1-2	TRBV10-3	CAIRPPGQGVYGYTF	TGTGCCATCAGGCCACCGGGACAGGGGGTCTATGGCTACACCTTC
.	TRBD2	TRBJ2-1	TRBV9	CASSVLGLVYNEQFF	TGTGCCAGCAGCGTACTGGGACTAGTCTACAATGAGCAGTTCTTC
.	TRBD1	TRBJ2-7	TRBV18	CASSPPMGDRGHEQYF	TGTGCCAGCTCACCACCGATGGGGGACAGGGGACACGAGCAGTACTTC
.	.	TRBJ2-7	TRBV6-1	CASSERWEQYF	TGTGCCAGCAGTGAACGGTGGGAGCAGTACTTC
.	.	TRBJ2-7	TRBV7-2	CASSLGSYEEQYF	TGTGCCAGCAGCTTAGGGTCTTATGAGGAGCAGTACTTC
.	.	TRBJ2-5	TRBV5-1	CASSLEPLGAGQTQYF	TGCGCCAGCAGCTTGGAGCCCTTAGGGGCAGGGCAGACCCAGTACTTC
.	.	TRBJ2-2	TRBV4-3	CASSQDSGGPGTGELFF	TGCGCCAGCAGCCAAGATTCCGGCGGGCCGGGGACCGGGGAGCTGTTTTTT
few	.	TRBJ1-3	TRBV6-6	CASRTENSGNTIYF	TGTGCCAGCAGAACGGAGAACTCTGGAAACACCATATATTTT
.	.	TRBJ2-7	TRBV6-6	CASSYSREFYEQYF	TGTGCCAGCAGTTACTCCCGGGAATTCTACGAGCAGTACTTC
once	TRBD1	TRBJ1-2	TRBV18	CASSPLGQATNYGYTF	TGTGCCAGCTCACCGCTTGGACAGGCAACTAACTATGGCTACACCTTC
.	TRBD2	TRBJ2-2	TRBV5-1	CASSRRGGSLAGELFF	TGCGCCAGCAGCCGGCGGGGGGGGTCCTTGGCCGGGGAGCTGTTTTTT
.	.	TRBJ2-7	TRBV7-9	CASSSDKSGIYEQYF	TGTGCCAGCAGCTCGGATAAGTCGGGGATCTACGAGCAGTACTTC
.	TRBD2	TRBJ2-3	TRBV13	CASSTSGGLGSDTQYF	TGTGCCAGCAGCACTAGCGGGGGGCTGGGGTCAGATACGCAGTATTTT
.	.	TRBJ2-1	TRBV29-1	CSVEVVPGNYNEQFF	TGCAGCGTTGAAGTGGTTCCGGGGAACTACAATGAGCAGTTCTTC
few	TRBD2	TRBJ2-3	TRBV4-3	CASSIGTSGRVDTQYF	TGCGCCAGCAGCATAGGGACTAGCGGGAGAGTAGATACGCAGTATTTT
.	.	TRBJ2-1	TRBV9	CASSVGLREFYNEQFF	TGTGCCAGCAGCGTGGGGTTGAGGGAATTTTACAATGAGCAGTTCTTC
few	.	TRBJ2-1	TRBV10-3	CAISERTLNEQFF	TGTGCCATCAGTGAACGGACTCTCAATGAGCAGTTCTTC